One and the same sample provided the 21 T cell receptor beta chains below, sequenced in a study of early T cells in non-severe SARS-CoV-2 infection. MiXCR was run by TCRdb on the 5' RACE reads, yielding one entry per CDR3 protein. Of around 30,000 distinct CDR3 sequences in the sample, roughly 6% were seen once. Material for sequencing was whole blood. The receptors come from an adult who was a healthcare worker with PCR-confirmed SARS-CoV-2 infection or an uninfected control (not recorded which).

This clonotype was detected many times. This rearrangement joins TRBV12-3 or TRBV12-4 to TRBJ2-7; 9 nucleotides match TRBD2. After removal of 7 bases from V and 4 bases from J, the junction contained 11 bases not matched to a gene. This CDR3 has 15 residues. This chain's CDR3 is CASTSGTSKAYEQYF. In DNA, the CDR3 is TGTGCCAGCACCTCCGGGACTAGCAAGGCATACGAGCAGTACTTC.

This clonotype was seen at least ten times. This sequence joins TRBV2 and TRBJ2-4; D possibly corresponds to TRBD1 (5 bases). The CDR3 extends over 13 amino acids. Germline CDR1 and CDR2: SNHLY and FYNNEI. The ends were cut back, 6 bases at V and 6 bases at J, with 12 bases in the middle. CDR3 residues: CASSRQGGNIQYF. CDR3 DNA sequence: TGTGCCAGCAGCCGTCAGGGTGGAAACATTCAGTACTTC.

The chain is built from TRBV19 and TRBJ2-7; weak D call: TRBD1 (6 bases). Per the germline V gene, CDR1 is LNHDA and CDR2 is SQIVND (reference sequence). V was cut by 5 bases and J by 5 bases, with 22 bases left in between. The CDR3 runs 16 residues. This CDR3 is CASSPRPGTKGNEQYF. The CDR3 nucleotides read TGTGCCAGTAGTCCACGCCCGGGGACAAAAGGCAACGAGCAGTACTTC.

This clonotype was detected many times. The J gene is TRBJ2-1, the V gene TRBV20-1, with 9 nucleotides matching TRBD2. This CDR3 is 15 amino acids long. V trimming: 5 bases; J trimming: 4 bases; junction bases outside the gene matches: 9. Looked up from germline, CDR1 is DFQATT and CDR2 is SNEGSKA (reference sequence). The CDR3 here is CSAAIGGGVYNEQFF. CDR3 coding DNA: TGCAGTGCTGCAATTGGCGGGGGGGTGTACAATGAGCAGTTCTTC.

This clonotype occurred many times. The chain carries TRBV2 and TRBJ1-6; D is unresolved. This CDR3 spans 14 amino acids. CDR1 is SNHLY and CDR2 is FYNNEI in the germline V gene. With 1 base removed from V and 10 bases from J, the gap between germline ends came to 11 bases. This chain's CDR3 is CASSEEVSGSPLHF. DNA of the CDR3: TGTGCCAGCAGTGAAGAGGTATCAGGATCACCCCTCCACTTT.

The chain links TRBV5-1 to TRBJ1-3; D not resolved. V lost 4 bases and J 4 bases, leaving 6 bases between the germline ends. Germline lookup yields CDR1 SGHRS and CDR2 YFSETQ. The CDR3 contains 12 residues. This CDR3 reads CASSETGNTIYF. Written as DNA, the CDR3 is TGCGCCAGCAGCGAGACGGGAAACACCATATATTTT.

Many counts were recorded for this clonotype. The V and J genes are TRBV11-2 and TRBJ2-1; D is possibly TRBD1 or TRBD2 (5 bases each). V was clipped by 1 base and J by 7 bases, with 14 bases between them. CDR3 size: 15 residues. Germline CDR1 is SGHAT and CDR2 is FQNNGV. The CDR3 DNA reads TGTGCCAGCAGCTTAGGGGTGGGGGAATGGAATGAGCAGTTCTTC. Amino acids: CASSLGVGEWNEQFF.

This clonotype is medium-sized within its sample. The chain couples TRBV15 to TRBJ2-1; 11 bases are shared with TRBD2. CDR1 and CDR2 (germline): LNHNV, YYDKDF (reference sequence). The CDR3 loop spans 16 amino acids. The V segment lost 3 bases and the J segment 8 bases; nucleotides outside the gene matches: 9. The CDR3 reads CATSSTSGRAWDEQFF. The CDR3 DNA reads TGTGCCACCAGCAGCACTAGCGGGAGAGCTTGGGATGAGCAGTTCTTC.

This clonotype has just a few counts. V and J are TRBV7-2 and TRBJ2-7, with D perhaps matching TRBD2 (5 bases). The CDR3 has 15 residues. The V end lost 2 bases, the J end lost 3 bases, and 14 bases lay between the germline ends. Germline CDR1 SGHTA, CDR2 FQGNSA. Here the CDR3 reads CASSLFTRPFYEQYF. DNA of the CDR3: TGTGCCAGCAGCTTATTCACTAGGCCTTTCTACGAGCAGTACTTC.

This clonotype was seen a few times. The chain carries TRBV20-1 and TRBJ1-4; maybe TRBD1 (5 bases). The CDR3 sequence is 12 residues long. Germline lookup yields CDR1 DFQATT and CDR2 SNEGSKA (reference sequence). V lost 2 bases to trimming and J lost 7 bases, with 8 bases between them. The CDR3 region is CSARQGSEKLFF. CDR3 in DNA: TGCAGTGCTAGACAGGGCAGTGAAAAACTGTTTTTT.

The genes are TRBV12-3 or TRBV12-4 and TRBJ1-1, with TRBD1 identical over 7 bases. The CDR3 contains 14 residues. Trimming removed 3 bases from V and 1 base from J; junction bases left unmatched: 2. The CDR3 nucleotides read TGTGCCAGCAGTTTGACAGGGAGGAACACTGAAGCTTTCTTT. It yields the protein CASSLTGRNTEAFF.

Ten or more counts support this clonotype. The chain is built from TRBV7-3 and TRBJ2-2; D gene ambiguous. The V gene lost 6 bases and the J gene lost 3 bases, with 11 bases spanning the gap. This CDR3 is 14 amino acids long. Per the germline V gene, CDR1 is SGHTA and CDR2 is FQGTGA. The CDR3 reads CASRAYRDTGELFF. As DNA, the CDR3 is TGTGCCAGCAGAGCTTACCGTGACACCGGGGAGCTGTTTTTT.

There are many counts of this clonotype. The chain uses TRBV4-2 and TRBJ1-4, with unresolved D. From germline, CDR1 is LGHNA and CDR2 YNFKEQ. The CDR3 has 13 residues. V was shortened by 0 bases and J by 8 bases, with 7 bases between the two germline ends. This chain's CDR3 is CASSQDLDEKLFF. DNA for the CDR3: TGTGCCAGCAGCCAAGATCTGGACGAAAAACTGTTTTTT.

This clonotype was recorded at least ten times. The CDR3 DNA reads as TGTGCCAGCAGTTCCCCGACAGGGGGCTCTTTCTTT. Encoded protein: CASSSPTGGSFF. The chain combines TRBV6-6 with TRBJ1-1; 10 bases agree with TRBD1. The CDR3 is 12 residues long. Germline V lookup: CDR1 MNHNY, CDR2 SVGAGI (reference sequence). V dropped 4 bases and J dropped 12; count of bases not matched to a gene: 5.

This clonotype was seen at least ten times. This chain's CDR3 is CASSTTGFEQFF. CDR3 bases: TGTGCCAGCAGCACGACAGGGTTCGAGCAGTTCTTC. The chain joins TRBV5-6 to TRBJ2-1, with 7 bases identical to TRBD1. Trimming at V came to 4 bases and at J to 10 bases, leaving 5 bases not matched to a gene. Per the germline V gene, CDR1 is SGHDT and CDR2 is YYEEEE. This CDR3 spans 12 amino acids.

This clonotype has a count of ten or more. As DNA, the CDR3 is TGTGCCAGCAGCTGGGCGGAAGGGAGCTCCTATAATTCACCCCTCCACTTT. The encoded protein is CASSWAEGSSYNSPLHF. This chain connects TRBV7-9 to TRBJ1-6; D gene unclear. The V gene lost 4 bases and the J gene lost 0 bases, with 13 bases spanning the gap. The CDR3 consists of 17 residues. Germline CDR1 and CDR2: SEHNR and FQNEAQ (reference sequence).

This clonotype was found many times. This chain connects TRBV20-1 to TRBJ1-1; 7 nucleotides align to TRBD1. This CDR3 has 13 residues. CDR1 is DFQATT, CDR2 SNEGSKA, per germline (reference sequence). Trimming cost V 4 bases and J 3 bases; bases outside gene matches: 5. Here the CDR3 reads CSAKRGRDTEAFF. The CDR3 DNA reads TGCAGTGCTAAAAGGGGGCGCGACACTGAAGCTTTCTTT.

The rearrangement joins TRBV28 to TRBJ2-7; a possible D gene is TRBD1 (6 bases). The CDR3 totals 13 residues. V was shortened by 6 bases and J by 2 bases, with 11 bases between the two germline ends. Germline CDR1 reads MDHEN; CDR2 reads SYDVKM. CDR3 bases: TGTGCCAGCAGGTTACAGGGAACCTACGAGCAGTACTTC. Its protein is CASRLQGTYEQYF.

The table lists this clonotype with many counts. This chain links TRBV12-3 or TRBV12-4 with TRBJ2-5; D possibly uses TRBD1 or TRBD2 (6 bases each). CDR3 length: 13 residues. Trimming shortened V by 5 bases and J by 1 base, and 8 bases separated the two germline ends. Here the CDR3 reads CASSRGPQETQYF. The CDR3 nucleotides are TGTGCCAGCAGTCGGGGGCCCCAAGAGACCCAGTACTTC.

This clonotype was recorded at least ten times. The genes are TRBV5-4 and TRBJ2-5; tentatively, D is TRBD1 (6 bases). CDR1 SGHNT and CDR2 YYREEE come from the germline V gene (reference sequence). The CDR3 sequence is 14 residues long. V was shortened by 2 bases and J by 3 bases, with 11 bases between the two germline ends. Here the CDR3 reads CASSFWAGEETQYF. The DNA for the CDR3 is TGTGCCAGCAGCTTTTGGGCAGGGGAAGAGACCCAGTACTTC. The entire variable domain, with the rest obtained from reference TRBV5-4 and TRBJ2-5, is as follows: ETGVTQSPTHLIKTRGQQVTLRCSSQSGHNTVSWYQQALGQGPQFIFQYYREEENGRGNFPPRFSGLQFPNYSSELNVNALELDDSALYLCASSFWAGEETQYFGPGTRLLVL.

V gene TRBV24-1 combines with J gene TRBJ2-7; 10 bases map to TRBD1. Germline V CDR1 and CDR2: KGHDR, SFDVKD. V dropped 4 bases and J dropped 0; count of bases not matched to a gene: 14. CDR3 length: 19 amino acids. The CDR3 bases are TGTGCCACCAGTGACCGGGGGCCGGGACAGGGGCACAGCTCCTACGAGCAGTACTTC. It is translated as CATSDRGPGQGHSSYEQYF.